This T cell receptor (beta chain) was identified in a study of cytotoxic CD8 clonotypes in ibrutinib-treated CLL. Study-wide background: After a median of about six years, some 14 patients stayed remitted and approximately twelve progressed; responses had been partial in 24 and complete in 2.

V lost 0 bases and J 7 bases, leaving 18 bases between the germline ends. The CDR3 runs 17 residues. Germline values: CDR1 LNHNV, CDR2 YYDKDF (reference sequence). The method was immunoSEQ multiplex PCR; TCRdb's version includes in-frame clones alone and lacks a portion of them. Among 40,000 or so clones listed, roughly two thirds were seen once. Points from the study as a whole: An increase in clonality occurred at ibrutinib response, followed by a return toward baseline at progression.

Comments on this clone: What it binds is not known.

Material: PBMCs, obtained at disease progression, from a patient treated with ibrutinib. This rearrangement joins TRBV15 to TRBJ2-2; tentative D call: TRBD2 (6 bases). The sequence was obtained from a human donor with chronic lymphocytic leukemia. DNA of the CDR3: TGTGCCACCAGCAGAGATCTCTTCCGGACGGAGGGCGGGGAGCTGTTTTTT. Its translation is CATSRDLFRTEGGELFF.